These 28 T cell receptor beta chains originate from one sample sequenced in a study of control samples from healthy donors and cancer patients. Clones were read by immunoSEQ multiplex PCR, and TCRdb kept only the in-frame ones, dropping some. The sample contains under 65,000 clones, less than 95% of which appear only once. The sequencing sample was made of PBMCs. Receptors were obtained from a woman between 45 and 65 years old with colorectal cancer.

This chain joins TRBV5-1 and TRBJ2-2; 12 bases are a match to TRBD2. This CDR3 spans 16 amino acids. The J segment lost 6 bases and the V segment lost 2 bases, leaving 5 bases of the junction unmatched. The germline CDR1 and CDR2 sequences are SGHRS and YFSETQ. The CDR3 loop reads CASSFQPSGGAGELFF. Written as DNA, the CDR3 is TGCGCCAGCAGCTTCCAACCTAGCGGGGGGGCCGGGGAGCTGTTTTTT.

CDR3 in amino acids: CASSYGAGSNYGYTF. CDR3 sequence (DNA): TGTGCCAGCAGTTACGGGGCAGGGTCTAACTATGGCTACACCTTC. The J gene is TRBJ1-2, the V gene TRBV6-5, with D perhaps TRBD1 (5 bases). CDR1 and CDR2 from the germline V gene are MNHEY and SVGAGI. The CDR3 runs to 15 residues. V lost 2 bases and J lost 0, with 10 bases in between.

The chain uses TRBV2 and TRBJ1-4; the D gene is possibly TRBD1 (5 bases). Germline CDR1 reads SNHLY; CDR2 reads FYNNEI. V was clipped by 4 bases and J by 0 bases, with 9 bases between them. This CDR3 is 15 amino acids long. DNA for the CDR3: TGTGCCAGCAGTGTCAGGGTTGCAACTAATGAAAAACTGTTTTTT. Translated: CASSVRVATNEKLFF. The variable domain in full, with the rest retrieved from reference TRBV2 and TRBJ1-4, is EPEVTQTPSHQVTQMGQEVILRCVPISNHLYFYWYRQILGQKVEFLVSFYNNEISEKSEIFDDQFSVERPDGSNFTLKIRSTKLEDSAMYFCASSVRVATNEKLFFGSGTQLSVL.

This clone appeared a single time. The chain carries TRBV24-1 and TRBJ2-3; D may be TRBD2 (5 bases). The CDR3 runs 12 residues. The V gene's germline CDR1 is KGHDR and CDR2 SFDVKD. V lost 4 bases and J 5 bases, leaving 6 bases between the germline ends. The CDR3 region is CATSDAGDTQYF. DNA for the CDR3: TGTGCCACCAGTGACGCGGGAGATACGCAGTATTTT.

The rearrangement joins TRBV2 to TRBJ1-5, with TRBD1 matching 9 bases. Trimming at V came to 4 bases and at J to 6 bases, leaving 7 bases not matched to a gene. The germline V gene has CDR1 SNHLY and CDR2 FYNNEI. The CDR3 is 15 amino acids. The CDR3 here is CASSVRTGDGQPQHF. The CDR3 nucleotides read TGTGCCAGCAGTGTGAGGACAGGGGACGGTCAGCCCCAGCATTTT.

The chain joins TRBV19 to TRBJ1-2, with 9 bases matching TRBD1. The CDR3 totals 16 residues. V dropped 5 bases and J dropped 7; count of bases not matched to a gene: 14. Germline lookup yields CDR1 LNHDA and CDR2 SQIVND (reference sequence). The CDR3 DNA sequence: TGTGCCAGTAGTGAACAGGGGGCGCCAGGGCCCTCTGGCTACACCTTC. Residues: CASSEQGAPGPSGYTF.

The CDR3 bases are TGTGCCAGCAGTTCATCCTGGGGGAAGGGGAACGAGCAGTACTTC. Its translation is CASSSSWGKGNEQYF. The chain carries TRBV28 and TRBJ2-7, with D perhaps matching TRBD1 or TRBD2 (5 bases each). The CDR3 covers 15 residues. The germline V and J ends were trimmed by 4 bases and 5 bases, with 18 bases remaining between them. Germline-derived CDR1 and CDR2 are MDHEN and SYDVKM. Supplemented by reference TRBV28 and TRBJ2-7, the full variable domain reads DVKVTQSSRYLVKRTGEKVFLECVQDMDHENMFWYRQDPGLGLRLIYFSYDVKMKEKGDIPEGYSVSREKKERFSLILESASTNQTSMYLCASSSSWGKGNEQYFGPGTRLTVT.

This clone appeared a single time. V usage is TRBV28 and J usage is TRBJ1-4, with TRBD1 as a possible D gene (5 bases). The CDR3 runs 14 residues. With 2 bases removed from V and 7 bases from J, the gap between germline ends came to 11 bases. From germline, CDR1 is MDHEN and CDR2 SYDVKM. CDR3 sequence (DNA): TGTGCCAGCAGTTTAAGGGGAGTTAGTGAAAAACTGTTTTTT. This translates into CASSLRGVSEKLFF. Full variable domain (remainder filled in from reference TRBV28 and TRBJ1-4): DVKVTQSSRYLVKRTGEKVFLECVQDMDHENMFWYRQDPGLGLRLIYFSYDVKMKEKGDIPEGYSVSREKKERFSLILESASTNQTSMYLCASSLRGVSEKLFFGSGTQLSVL.

This chain connects TRBV30 to TRBJ2-7, with D maybe TRBD2 (5 bases). Trimming pared 5 bases from V and 7 bases from J, leaving 15 bases between. The CDR3 consists of 12 residues. CDR1 and CDR2 from the germline V gene are GTSNPN and SVGIG (reference sequence). In nucleotides, the CDR3 is TGTGCCTGGGGAAGGACGACGGGGGAGCAGTACTTC. This encodes CAWGRTTGEQYF.

This sequence joins TRBV6-1 and TRBJ1-1; the D is unclear. Germline V gene data show CDR1 as MNHNS and CDR2 as SASEGT. V dropped 3 bases and J dropped 1 base, with 6 bases sitting between them. The CDR3 is made up of 13 amino acids. The CDR3 region has the DNA TGTGCCAGCAGTGAGGATCGGAACACTGAAGCTTTCTTT. It codes for CASSEDRNTEAFF.

The rearrangement links TRBV27 to TRBJ2-7; D tentatively fits TRBD1 or TRBD2 (5 bases each). The V and J ends lost 8 bases and 2 bases respectively, with 16 bases between them. Per germline, CDR1 MNHEY and CDR2 SMNVEV (reference sequence). CDR3 length: 14 residues. CDR3 nucleotides: TGTGCCAGCGGGTCCCGGGACGGAACCTACGAGCAGTACTTC. It is translated as CASGSRDGTYEQYF.

This chain links TRBV20-1 with TRBJ1-1; D uncertain. The CDR3 totals 11 residues. Per germline, CDR1 DFQATT and CDR2 SNEGSKA (reference sequence). Trimming removed 3 bases at V and 4 bases at J, with 6 bases between. The chain's CDR3 is CSARGGTEAFF. CDR3 DNA: TGCAGTGCTAGGGGAGGCACTGAAGCTTTCTTT.

The rearrangement links TRBV2 to TRBJ2-2; D is unclear. Trimming removed 4 bases from V and 2 bases from J, with 5 bases in between. The length of the CDR3 is 13 residues. CDR1 is SNHLY and CDR2 is FYNNEI in the germline V gene. CDR3 sequence (DNA): TGTGCCAGCAGTGGTGAAAACACCGGGGAGCTGTTTTTT. As protein: CASSGENTGELFF.

This clone has more than one count but fewer than ten. The rearrangement joins TRBV5-1 to TRBJ2-3; no reliable D call. Germline V lookup: CDR1 SGHRS, CDR2 YFSETQ. Trimming pared 0 bases from V and 6 bases from J, leaving 8 bases between. CDR3 length: 13 residues. The CDR3 loop reads CASSLEAVDTQYF. In DNA, the CDR3 is TGCGCCAGCAGCTTGGAAGCCGTGGATACGCAGTATTTT.

The rearrangement links TRBV7-2 to TRBJ2-5; D is ambiguous. Trimming left V 5 bases short and J 4 bases short, with 8 bases between. Germline CDR1 and CDR2: SGHTA and FQGNSA. This CDR3 region has 12 residues. CDR3 nucleotides: TGTGCCAGCAGCCCCGAAGCAGAGACCCAGTACTTC. Amino acid sequence: CASSPEAETQYF.

This chain joins TRBV6-5 and TRBJ2-2; D is ambiguous. In germline, CDR1 is MNHEY, CDR2 SVGAGI. The V end was cut by 2 bases, the J end by 2 bases, with 12 bases between. The CDR3 is made up of 16 amino acids. This CDR3 is CASSYAAGPNTGELFF. The CDR3, as DNA: TGTGCCAGCAGTTACGCGGCAGGACCTAACACCGGGGAGCTGTTTTTT.

The chain uses TRBV6-2 or TRBV6-3 and TRBJ1-4; D uncertain. V lost 0 bases to trimming and J lost 2 bases, with 7 bases between them. CDR1 and CDR2 from the germline V gene are MNHEY and SVGEGT. This CDR3 has 15 amino acids. CDR3 sequence: CASSYSWGTNEKLFF. The DNA for the CDR3 is TGTGCCAGCAGTTACTCGTGGGGTACTAATGAAAAACTGTTTTTT.

This sequence joins TRBV4-1 and TRBJ1-5; weak D call: TRBD1 (6 bases). This CDR3 has 22 amino acids. Trimming stripped 0 bases from V and 1 base from J, with 28 bases between. CDR1 is MGHRA, CDR2 YSYEKL, per germline. CDR3 protein: CASSQEMGRGQERLRSNQPQHF. Here the CDR3 DNA reads TGCGCCAGCAGCCAAGAGATGGGGCGGGGACAAGAAAGGTTACGAAGCAATCAGCCCCAGCATTTT.

The chain links TRBV10-2 to TRBJ1-5; D not certain. Trimming took 6 bases from V and 3 from J, leaving 9 bases between them. This CDR3 comprises 13 residues. Germline values: CDR1 WSHSY, CDR2 SAAADI. In nucleotides, the CDR3 is TGCGCCAGCAGCCGAGGACCCAATCAGCCCCAGCATTTT. Its protein product is CASSRGPNQPQHF.

CDR3 DNA: TGTGCCACCAGCAGAGATCGGGGGAACACTGAAGCTTTCTTT. This sequence encodes CATSRDRGNTEAFF. This sequence joins TRBV15 and TRBJ1-1; D is uncertain. Germline CDR1 and CDR2: LNHNV and YYDKDF (reference sequence). V was clipped by 0 bases and J by 1 base, with 6 bases between them. The CDR3 totals 14 residues.

The chain links TRBV3-1 (or the pseudogene TRBV3-2) to TRBJ2-7, with TRBD2 matching 8 bases. With 4 bases clipped from V and 5 bases from J, the junction kept 1 base outside the gene matches. This CDR3 spans 12 amino acids. Germline lookup yields CDR1 LGHDT and CDR2 YNNKEL (reference sequence). CDR3 nucleotide sequence: TGTGCCAGCAGCCGGACTAGCAACGAGCAGTACTTC. As protein: CASSRTSNEQYF.

The chain has TRBV3-1 (or the pseudogene TRBV3-2) and TRBJ1-6; D ambiguous. Germline CDR1 LGHDT, CDR2 YNNKEL (reference sequence). This CDR3 region has 16 residues. V was clipped by 4 bases and J by 5 bases, with 15 bases between them. CDR3 in amino acids: CASSPFSAADNSPLHF. The CDR3 nucleotides read TGTGCCAGCAGCCCCTTTTCGGCAGCAGATAATTCACCCCTCCACTTT.

The chain couples TRBV5-1 to TRBJ1-3; D is unresolved. Germline V CDR1 and CDR2: SGHRS, YFSETQ. CDR3 length: 17 residues. Trimming took 1 base from V and 0 from J, leaving 14 bases between them. DNA of the CDR3: TGCGCCAGCAGCTTGTCCCCGGGGTTCGACTCTGGAAACACCATATATTTT. Translation gives CASSLSPGFDSGNTIYF.

The CDR3 sequence: CAVTETSGSRYNEQFF. The CDR3 DNA follows: TGTGCCGTTACCGAGACTAGCGGGAGTCGGTACAATGAGCAGTTCTTC. The chain links TRBV11-2 to TRBJ2-1; TRBD2 matches at 12 bases. This CDR3 has 16 residues. Looked up from germline, CDR1 is SGHAT and CDR2 is FQNNGV. Trimming at V came to 11 bases and at J to 4 bases, leaving 12 bases not matched to a gene.

This chain joins TRBV10-3 and TRBJ2-3; 7 nucleotides align to TRBD2. With 8 bases clipped from V and 4 bases from J, the junction kept 6 bases outside the gene matches. The germline V gene encodes CDR1 ENHRY and CDR2 SYGVKD. CDR3 length: 13 residues. In DNA form, the CDR3 reads TGTGCCATCGGCCGGGAGGTCCCAGATACGCAGTATTTT. This gives the protein CAIGREVPDTQYF.

There are a few counts of this clone. This chain links TRBV7-9 with TRBJ2-3; 9 nucleotides line up with TRBD2. Trimming removed 10 bases from V and 0 bases from J; junction bases left unmatched: 2. Looked up from germline, CDR1 is SEHNR and CDR2 is FQNEAQ (reference sequence). This CDR3 spans 13 amino acids. As DNA, the CDR3 is TGTGCCACAACTAGCGGGAGCACAGATACGCAGTATTTT. Protein: CATTSGSTDTQYF. The variable domain in full, completed from reference TRBV7-9 and TRBJ2-3, reads DTGVSQNPRHKITKRGQNVTFRCDPISEHNRLYWYRQTLGQGPEFLTYFQNEAQLEKSRLLSDRFSAERPKGSFSTLEIQRTEQGDSAMYLCATTSGSTDTQYFGPGTRLTVL.

This rearrangement joins TRBV7-9 to TRBJ2-3; TRBD2 might be the D (6 bases). CDR1 and CDR2 from the germline V gene are SEHNR and FQNEAQ (reference sequence). The CDR3 is 12 residues long. The germline V and J ends were trimmed by 7 bases and 8 bases, with 13 bases remaining between them. Here the CDR3 reads CASTEGRGTQYF. In DNA form, the CDR3 reads TGTGCCAGCACCGAAGGGCGGGGTACGCAGTATTTT. The whole variable domain, remainder taken from reference TRBV7-9 and TRBJ2-3, is DTGVSQNPRHKITKRGQNVTFRCDPISEHNRLYWYRQTLGQGPEFLTYFQNEAQLEKSRLLSDRFSAERPKGSFSTLEIQRTEQGDSAMYLCASTEGRGTQYFGPGTRLTVL.

This chain connects TRBV3-1 (or the pseudogene TRBV3-2) to TRBJ2-3; D is perhaps TRBD2 (7 bases). Between the trimmed V and J ends, which lost 0 bases and 3 bases, there was a span of 13 bases. The length of the CDR3 is 16 residues. CDR1 and CDR2 from the germline V gene are LGHDT and YNNKEL (reference sequence). CDR3 nucleotides: TGTGCCAGCAGCCAAGATAGGGGGGGCGCGACAGATACGCAGTATTTT. This gives the protein CASSQDRGGATDTQYF.